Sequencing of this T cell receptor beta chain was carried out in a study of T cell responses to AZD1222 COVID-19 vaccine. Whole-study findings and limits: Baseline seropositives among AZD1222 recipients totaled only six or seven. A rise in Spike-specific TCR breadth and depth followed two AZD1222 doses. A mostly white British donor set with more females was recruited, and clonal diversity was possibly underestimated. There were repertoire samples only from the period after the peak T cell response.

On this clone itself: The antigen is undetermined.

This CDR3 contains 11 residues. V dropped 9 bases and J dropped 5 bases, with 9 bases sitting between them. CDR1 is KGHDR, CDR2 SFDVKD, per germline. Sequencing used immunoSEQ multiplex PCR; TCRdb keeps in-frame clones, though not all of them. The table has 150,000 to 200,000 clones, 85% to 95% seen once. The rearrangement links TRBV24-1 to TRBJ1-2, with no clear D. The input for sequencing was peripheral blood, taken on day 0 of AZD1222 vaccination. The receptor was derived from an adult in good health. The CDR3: CATRGVYGYTF. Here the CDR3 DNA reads TGTGCCACCCGGGGAGTTTATGGCTACACCTTC.